This T cell receptor (beta chain) was identified in a study of spatial heterogeneity in lung cancer. Study details: Compared with alpha-chain sequences, beta-chain sequences were consistently detected in greater numbers. In the raw reads, each unique TCR and UMI combination was present more than ten times on average.

Stated time point: sample taken at primary tumor resection. TCRs were sequenced from unsorted whole RNA of tumor, nontumor lung or PBMC. By sample fraction, this clonotype is medium-sized. Because this beta chain is a stray read in a library intended to capture alpha chains, its abundance should not be given much weight. From germline, CDR1 is LGHDT and CDR2 YNNKEL (reference sequence). This CDR3 has 16 amino acids. V was clipped by 3 bases and J by 3 bases; unmatched bases: 4. Every cDNA TCR molecule received its own unique molecular identifier. One entry per CDR3 protein, called by TCRdb with MiXCR from the 5' RACE reads. The repertoire consists of 7,000 or so distinct CDR3 sequences, with around 5% occurring once and the leading ten covering approximately 10%.

The J gene is TRBJ2-1, the V gene TRBV3-1, with 11 bases fitting TRBD1. The material was normal lung tissue next to the tumor, obtained at surgery. The sequence derives from a female donor with early-stage non-small cell lung cancer. The CDR3 bases are TGTGCCAGCAGCCAGGACAGGGGGCTGGTCTACAATGAGCAGTTCTTC. Amino acid sequence: CASSQDRGLVYNEQFF.